The 18 T cell receptor beta chains in this list originate from one sample, sequenced in a study of blood T cell repertoires in COVID-19. Assay: immunoSEQ multiplex PCR; the TCRdb copy retains only in-frame clones and omits some. Found here are 150,000 to 200,000 clones, 60% to 80% of them singletons; the top ten hold under 15%. The sample comprised PBMCs or T cells enriched from blood (not recorded which). These receptor sequences come from a man between 60 and 70 years old who had been exposed to COVID-19.

The CDR3 sequence is CASSSSGIWSNQPQHF. CDR3 coding DNA: TGTGCCAGCAGTTCCTCAGGGATTTGGAGCAATCAGCCCCAGCATTTT. The chain joins TRBV27 to TRBJ1-5; maybe TRBD1 (5 bases). CDR3 size: 16 residues. V was trimmed by 4 bases and J by 1 base, leaving 14 bases between them. Per germline, CDR1 MNHEY and CDR2 SMNVEV (reference sequence).

The chain links TRBV2 to TRBJ2-5; 9 positions agree with TRBD2. There are 15 residues in the CDR3. Germline V CDR1 and CDR2: SNHLY, FYNNEI. The J segment lost 7 bases and the V segment lost 7 bases, leaving 13 bases of the junction unmatched. The CDR3: CASNRISGGPGTQYF. CDR3 bases: TGTGCCAGCAATAGGATTAGCGGGGGCCCGGGGACCCAGTACTTC.

This rearrangement joins TRBV4-3 to TRBJ1-2; 7 bases agree with TRBD1. V shed 1 base and J 4 bases; nucleotides not matched to a gene: 3. The CDR3 is 14 residues long. The V gene's germline CDR1 is LGHNA and CDR2 YSLEER. The CDR3 DNA is TGCGCCAGCAGCCAAGCGGGACAGCTCTATGGCTACACCTTC. This codes for CASSQAGQLYGYTF.

Regarding this clone: The sample contains more than one DNA sequence encoding this CDR3. The J gene is TRBJ2-7, the V gene TRBV12-3 or TRBV12-4; TRBD1 aligns across 7 bases. The CDR3 sequence is 12 residues long. After removal of 6 bases from V and 3 bases from J, the junction contained 2 bases not matched to a gene. CDR3 in DNA: TGTGCCAGCAGCCCAGGGGGCTACGAGCAGTACTTC. Its protein is CASSPGGYEQYF.

V usage is TRBV28 and J usage is TRBJ1-5, with a possible D match to TRBD1 (6 bases). This CDR3 is built from 15 residues. V dropped 7 bases and J dropped 6 bases, with 19 bases sitting between them. CDR1 is MDHEN, CDR2 SYDVKM, per germline. CDR3 residues: CASNTAQGISQPQHF. The CDR3 nucleotides are TGTGCCAGCAATACCGCCCAGGGGATTTCTCAGCCCCAGCATTTT.

The J gene is TRBJ2-5, the V gene TRBV11-3, with TRBD2 identical over 8 bases. Germline values: CDR1 SGHNT, CDR2 YENEEA. The CDR3 has 13 residues. With V trimmed by 2 bases and J by 7 bases, 3 bases remained unmatched. CDR3 residues: CASSLSGSRTQYF. Here the CDR3 DNA reads TGTGCCAGCAGCTTAAGCGGGAGTAGGACCCAGTACTTC.

The table lists this clone with a few counts. The chain couples TRBV7-2 to TRBJ1-3, with a weak D call TRBD1 (5 bases). The CDR3 has 14 residues. Germline CDR1 is SGHTA and CDR2 is FQGNSA. The V and J ends lost 8 bases and 2 bases respectively, with 13 bases between them. This CDR3 reads CASLRDITGNTIYF. Written as DNA, the CDR3 is TGTGCCAGCCTCAGGGATATCACTGGAAACACCATATATTTT.

This clone has only one observation. J is TRBJ1-1 and V is TRBV7-8; D possibly corresponds to TRBD1 (6 bases). This CDR3 contains 14 residues. V lost 5 bases and J lost 0, with 10 bases in between. Germline V lookup: CDR1 SGHVS, CDR2 FQNEAQ. CDR3 loop: CASSLQGMNTEAFF. CDR3 DNA sequence: TGTGCCAGCAGCCTACAGGGTATGAACACTGAAGCTTTCTTT.

This chain joins TRBV5-1 and TRBJ2-2; 8 nucleotides align to TRBD1. The V gene end was trimmed by 3 bases and the J gene end by 7 bases; junction bases not matched to a gene: 11. The CDR3 sequence is 16 residues long. Germline V lookup: CDR1 SGHRS, CDR2 YFSETQ. CDR3 DNA: TGCGCCAGCAGCTCCTATAAGACAGGGGTCGGCGGGGAGCTGTTTTTT. Protein: CASSSYKTGVGGELFF.

This chain joins TRBV27 and TRBJ1-6; D is undetermined. The germline gives CDR1 MNHEY, CDR2 SMNVEV (reference sequence). CDR3 length: 14 amino acids. Trimming removed 7 bases from V and 13 bases from J, with 20 bases in between. The CDR3 is CASTERANGSPLHF. CDR3 nucleotide sequence: TGTGCCAGCACCGAGCGGGCCAACGGATCGCCCCTCCACTTT.

This sequence joins TRBV5-1 and TRBJ2-1, with D tentatively TRBD2 (6 bases). Trimming cost V 0 bases and J 0 bases, with 10 bases left between them. The CDR3 has 16 residues. The germline V gene has CDR1 SGHRS and CDR2 YFSETQ. The CDR3 reads CASSLVSGSSYNEQFF. The CDR3 nucleotides are TGCGCCAGCAGCTTGGTTTCCGGGAGCTCCTACAATGAGCAGTTCTTC.

The chain carries TRBV9 and TRBJ2-5; a weak D match, TRBD2 (6 bases). V was clipped by 0 bases and J by 1 base, with 7 bases between them. The CDR3 runs to 14 residues. The V gene's germline CDR1 is SGDLS and CDR2 YYNGEE. CDR3 DNA: TGTGCCAGCAGCGTAGTTAGCGGCCAAGAGACCCAGTACTTC. Amino acid sequence: CASSVVSGQETQYF. Drawing the rest from reference TRBV9 and TRBJ2-5, the complete variable domain is DSGVTQTPKHLITATGQRVTLRCSPRSGDLSVYWYQQSLDQGLQFLIQYYNGEERAKGNILERFSAQQFPDLHSELNLSSLELGDSALYFCASSVVSGQETQYFGPGTRLLVL.

J is TRBJ2-7 and V is TRBV5-1; 9 nucleotides match TRBD1. From germline, CDR1 is SGHRS and CDR2 YFSETQ. This CDR3 spans 14 amino acids. Losses at the gene ends were 4 bases for V and 5 bases for J; bases not matched to a gene: 7. CDR3 region: CASSHGDRENEQYF. The CDR3, as DNA: TGCGCCAGCAGCCACGGGGACAGGGAAAACGAGCAGTACTTC.

By proportion, this clone is medium-sized (0.01 to 0.1%). In nucleotides, the CDR3 is TGTGCCAGCAGTGAACTAGCGGGAGGTCCCTACGAGCAGTACTTC. Translated, it gives CASSELAGGPYEQYF. The chain uses TRBV6-1 and TRBJ2-7, with 11 bases matching TRBD2. The V gene's germline CDR1 is MNHNS and CDR2 SASEGT. V lost 2 bases, J lost 2 bases, and 2 bases stayed unmatched. The CDR3 loop spans 15 amino acids.

V is TRBV7-3 and J is TRBJ1-1; D is perhaps TRBD1 (6 bases). Trimming cost V 5 bases and J 10 bases, with 20 bases left between them. The germline V gene has CDR1 SGHTA and CDR2 FQGTGA. This CDR3 contains 14 residues. The CDR3 loop is CASSPGQTAIGAFF. Here the CDR3 DNA reads TGTGCCAGCAGCCCCGGACAGACAGCGATCGGAGCTTTCTTT.

This clone was counted a single time. The J gene is TRBJ2-6, the V gene TRBV6-6; 8 nucleotides match TRBD2. V shed 5 bases and J 0 bases; nucleotides not matched to a gene: 9. This CDR3 has 18 amino acids. Germline-derived CDR1 and CDR2 are MNHNY and SVGAGI (reference sequence). CDR3 sequence: CASSRGLAGHSGANVLTF. The CDR3 DNA follows: TGTGCCAGCAGTCGGGGATTAGCGGGACACTCTGGGGCCAACGTCCTGACTTTC.

The chain joins TRBV6-1 to TRBJ1-5; D is perhaps TRBD1 (5 bases). Germline CDR1 MNHNS, CDR2 SASEGT. V gave up 4 bases and J gave up 3 bases, with 16 bases separating them. The CDR3 covers 16 residues. This CDR3 is CASSALSGTTNQPQHF. CDR3 DNA: TGTGCCAGCAGTGCTCTTTCCGGGACTACCAATCAGCCCCAGCATTTT.

In DNA, the CDR3 is TGCAGCGTTGAAGAGACTAGCGAGACGCACTACGAGCAGTACTTC. Its protein product is CSVEETSETHYEQYF. The V gene is TRBV29-1, the J gene TRBJ2-7, with 8 bases aligning to TRBD2. Germline V gene lookup returns CDR1 SQVTM and CDR2 ANQGSEA. This CDR3 is 15 amino acids long. Trimming at V came to 0 bases and at J to 3 bases, leaving 7 bases not matched to a gene.